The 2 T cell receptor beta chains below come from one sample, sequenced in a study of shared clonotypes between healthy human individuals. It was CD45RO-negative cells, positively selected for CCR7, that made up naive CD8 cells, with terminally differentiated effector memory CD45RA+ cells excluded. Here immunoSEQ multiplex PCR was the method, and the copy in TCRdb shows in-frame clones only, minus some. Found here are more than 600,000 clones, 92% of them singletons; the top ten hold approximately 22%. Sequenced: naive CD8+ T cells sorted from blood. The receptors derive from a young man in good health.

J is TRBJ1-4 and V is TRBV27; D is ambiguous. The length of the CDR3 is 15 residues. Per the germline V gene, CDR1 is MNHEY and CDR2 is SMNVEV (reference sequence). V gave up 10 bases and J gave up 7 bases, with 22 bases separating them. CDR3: CATLFPTADGEKLFF. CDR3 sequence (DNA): TGTGCCACCCTTTTTCCGACCGCCGACGGTGAAAAACTGTTTTTT.

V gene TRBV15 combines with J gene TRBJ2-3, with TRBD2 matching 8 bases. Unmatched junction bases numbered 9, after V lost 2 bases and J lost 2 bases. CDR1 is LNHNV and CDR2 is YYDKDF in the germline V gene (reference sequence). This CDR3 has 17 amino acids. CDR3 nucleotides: TGTGCCACCAGCAGATCTCGGACGGGAGGGCCCACAGATACGCAGTATTTT. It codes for CATSRSRTGGPTDTQYF.